This record concerns one T cell receptor (beta chain) sequence. Its matching antigen is unknown. These data belong to a study of beta chain features in type 1 diabetes. Reverse transcription of all isolated RNA meant that expressed TCRB transcripts were sequenced. The data were produced by immunoSEQ multiplex PCR, yet TCRdb's version contains in-frame clones alone and is incomplete. The sample includes about 14,000 clones, more than 55% of them seen just once. Staining for CD45RO/CCR7/CD25/CD127/CD95/CD27 allowed sorting of CD4+ naive, central memory, regulatory and stem cell-like memory cells. Sorted populations were all over 95% pure. Germline assignment: CDR1 LNHNV and CDR2 YYDKDF (reference sequence). The CDR3 loop spans 16 amino acids. Deletions cut 5 bases from V and 6 bases from J, with 21 bases between. Study findings and constraints: Researchers cautioned that cDNA sequencing could over-represent cells with high TCR expression. A moderate, significant TCRB CDR3 shortening appeared in type 1 diabetes across four CD4+ subsets. TCRB repertoires of naive, central memory and Treg cells appeared more similar among patients than among healthy donors.

The sequenced sample was stem cell memory CD4+ T cells from blood. The chain uses TRBV15 and TRBJ2-3; D perhaps matches TRBD1 (6 bases). This sequence originates from a woman aged 18-29 years with type 1 diabetes. The CDR3 bases are TGTGCCACCAGCCCCCGGAAGGGGGACCAGGTTGATACGCAGTATTTT. Protein sequence: CATSPRKGDQVDTQYF.